This T cell receptor beta chain is drawn from a study of metastatic and nonmetastatic thyroid tumors. The study, taken as a whole, reports: Reportedly, malignant thyroid tumors had significantly higher TCR beta diversity than benign nodules, in blood and tumor.

TCRdb re-analyzed the PCR reads using MiXCR. This sample has fewer than 40,000 clones; approximately 20% occur once, and the top ten carry about an eighth. This clone was counted ten times or more. Its antigen is unidentified. CDR3 size: 18 residues. CDR1 is LGHNA, CDR2 YNFKEQ, per germline. The junction had 11 bases not matched to a gene; V was cut back by 4 bases and J by 0 bases. No patient received treatment before thyroid surgery. The chain employs TRBV4-2 and TRBJ2-2, with 7 bases identical to TRBD2. The clonotype was recovered from a female donor with papillary thyroid cancer or a benign thyroid nodule (not recorded which). Some clones in this sample may be carry-over from other donors' samples. Specimen: tumor tissue. DNA for the CDR3: TGTGCCAGCAGCCTTAAGACTAGCCGGGCAACGAACACCGGGGAGCTGTTTTTT. It encodes CASSLKTSRATNTGELFF.